These T cell receptor beta chains were read from a single sample in a study of shared clonotypes between healthy human individuals. Sequenced by immunoSEQ multiplex PCR; TCRdb stores in-frame clones only, minus some. The table records under 1,900,000 clones, around 98.5% of them present only once. The sample comprised naive CD4+ T cells sorted from blood. These receptors all stem from a man aged 25-45 years in good health. Each CDR3 is given with its conserved first and last residue. A D gene is named only where the DNA matches it firmly. Size tells how often a clone was seen (once, few, many) or the class of an expanded clone, and some rows leave it out.

clone_size	cdr3_length	j_call	d_call	v_call	cdr3_aa
.	17	TRBJ2-1	.	TRBV7-9	CASSAPRDRRGYNEQFF
.	11	TRBJ2-2	.	TRBV28	CASYRAGELFF
.	18	TRBJ1-1	TRBD1	TRBV5-6	CASSPFGGRDRQNTEAFF
.	16	TRBJ2-3	.	TRBV19	CASSIQVGASTDTQYF
.	19	TRBJ2-1	TRBD2	TRBV15	CATSRDPPTLAGDNNEQFF
.	13	TRBJ1-1	.	TRBV29-1	CSVDGQRRTEAFF
.	14	TRBJ1-2	.	TRBV5-1	CASSARSTAYGYTF
.	14	TRBJ2-3	TRBD2	TRBV18	CASSTSAGSDTQYF
.	18	TRBJ2-5	.	TRBV18	CASSPLPLAPGYQETQYF
.	16	TRBJ2-1	TRBD2	TRBV19	CASRSSGRGSYNEQFF
.	14	TRBJ1-2	TRBD1	TRBV5-4	CASSQPGQPYGYTF
.	16	TRBJ2-7	.	TRBV5-1	CASSLGLGESSYEQYF
.	16	TRBJ2-5	.	TRBV10-1	CASSESPRVSPETQYF
.	16	TRBJ2-5	TRBD1	TRBV6-5	CASSYRTGLREETQYF
.	17	TRBJ2-3	.	TRBV5-1	CASSLAGGGRTGDTQYF
.	15	TRBJ2-1	.	TRBV5-1	CASSLVSGDRNEQFF
.	12	TRBJ2-5	.	TRBV10-1	CASSGTGGTQYF
.	15	TRBJ2-1	.	TRBV19	CARMSREFPYNEQFF
.	17	TRBJ1-2	.	TRBV5-1	CASSLGGTPPGDYGYTF
.	16	TRBJ2-1	TRBD2	TRBV11-2	CASSLAGRGYYNEQFF
.	13	TRBJ2-3	.	TRBV27	CASGEPFPDTQYF
.	16	TRBJ2-1	TRBD2	TRBV2	CASSEGGLAGYNEQFF
.	14	TRBJ2-2	.	TRBV5-1	CASSTRGASGELFF
.	15	TRBJ1-1	TRBD1	TRBV18	CASSPTGTGNTEAFF
.	17	TRBJ2-7	.	TRBV5-1	CASRPADRSVGSYEQYF
.	17	TRBJ2-1	.	TRBV11-2	CASSFREAIQLRNEQFF
.	13	TRBJ2-3	TRBD1	TRBV6-5	CASNRGGTDTQYF
.	14	TRBJ1-1	.	TRBV5-1	CASSHGFGNTEAFF
.	20	TRBJ1-5	TRBD1	TRBV5-1	CASSLSGDGQGTNSNQPQHF
.	16	TRBJ2-3	TRBD2	TRBV5-1	CASTKRETPGTDTQYF
.	13	TRBJ2-5	.	TRBV19	CASSIVPGKTQYF
.	14	TRBJ1-1	.	TRBV14	CASSHRGANTEAFF
.	12	TRBJ1-1	.	TRBV29-1	CSVAIMNTEAFF
.	13	TRBJ1-2	.	TRBV28	CASTWGKSYGYTF
.	12	TRBJ1-5	.	TRBV18	CASSPQGQPQHF
.	15	TRBJ2-6	.	TRBV29-1	CSVETLPSGANVLTF
.	15	TRBJ2-3	TRBD2	TRBV9	CASSVGGGESDTQYF
.	16	TRBJ1-4	TRBD1	TRBV15	CATSRDQGATGEKLFF
.	14	TRBJ1-4	TRBD1	TRBV27	CASRGTGIGEKLFF
once	14	TRBJ1-4	TRBD1	TRBV9	CASSYDRGSEKLFF
.	14	TRBJ1-2	.	TRBV5-4	CASSLAALTYGYTF